Listed here is a single T cell receptor (beta chain). This sample is drawn from a study of T cell responses to AZD1222 COVID-19 vaccine. Measured with immunoSEQ multiplex PCR; TCRdb has only the in-frame clones, and not every one. The sample carries 100,000 to 150,000 clones, 70% to 90% recorded once. Germline V gene data show CDR1 as SQVTM and CDR2 as ANQGSEA. V gave up 4 bases and J gave up 3 bases; unmatched junction bases: 3. The CDR3 runs 13 residues. The specimen was peripheral blood, collected on day 0 of AZD1222 vaccination. V usage is TRBV29-1 and J usage is TRBJ1-2; 9 bases agree with TRBD1. The sequence came from an adult in good health. The CDR3 sequence is CSVGQGVDYGYTF. CDR3 sequence (DNA): TGCAGCGTTGGACAGGGGGTGGACTATGGCTACACCTTC.